Sequencing of this T cell receptor beta chain was carried out in a study of T-cell reconstitution after alpha-beta-depleted transplantation in children. This CDR3 has 15 amino acids. CDR1 MDHEN and CDR2 SYDVKM come from the germline V gene. V gave up 3 bases and J gave up 5 bases; unmatched junction bases: 6. Preparation of the TCRbeta library was carried out with unique molecular identifiers. TCRdb re-called the PCR reads through MiXCR, storing one row per CDR3 protein. The sample holds fewer than 700,000 distinct CDR3 sequences, over 10% seen once. Sequenced here: PBMCs, mostly from graft donor cells, sampled 360 days after TCRalphabeta/CD19-depleted stem cell transplant. The chain carries TRBV28 and TRBJ2-1, with 8 bases that match TRBD2. This clonotype originated in a male patient aged 10-17 years who had a stem cell transplant for acute myeloid leukemia, so the T cells may come from the graft donor. CDR3: CASSFWRGVHNEQFF. CDR3 sequence (DNA): TGTGCCAGCAGTTTTTGGCGGGGGGTCCACAATGAGCAGTTCTTC.